The 25 T cell receptor beta chains reported below all come from one sample, sequenced in a study of cytomegalovirus exposure and HLA in healthy donors. Generated by immunoSEQ multiplex PCR, the TCRdb table keeps only in-frame clones and is missing some. In the table there are 150,000 to 200,000 clones, 75% to 90% of which are singletons. Sequencing was performed on PBMCs. The receptor set was obtained from a man younger than 35 in good health and CMV-seropositive.

The gene calls are TRBV29-1 and TRBJ2-3, with TRBD2 matching over 8 bases. The CDR3 consists of 14 residues. Trimming cost V 3 bases and J 3 bases; bases outside gene matches: 5. Germline V gene lookup returns CDR1 SQVTM and CDR2 ANQGSEA. CDR3 DNA sequence: TGCAGCGTTGAGGGGTCTAGCGGGACAGATACGCAGTATTTT. It codes for CSVEGSSGTDTQYF.

This clone appeared a few times. The chain has TRBV9 and TRBJ1-3; perhaps TRBD1 as D (6 bases). CDR1 is SGDLS, CDR2 YYNGEE, per germline. The germline V and J ends were trimmed by 3 bases and 3 bases, with 10 bases remaining between them. This CDR3 contains 14 residues. CDR3 nucleotide sequence: TGTGCCAGCAGCGGACAGGTCGATGGAAACACCATATATTTT. Protein product: CASSGQVDGNTIYF.

This clone has a count of ten or more. The rearrangement joins TRBV12-2 to TRBJ2-7; the D call TRBD1 from the table was never checked on the DNA. TRBV12-2 is annotated as a pseudogene. This CDR3 comprises 14 residues. CDR3 in DNA: TGTGCAAGTCGCTACCGACAAGGCGACGACGAGCAGTACTTC. Its translation is CASRYRQGDDEQYF.

This chain joins TRBV9 and TRBJ2-2; 9 nucleotides line up with TRBD1. Germline V gene data show CDR1 as SGDLS and CDR2 as YYNGEE. V lost 4 bases and J lost 5; bases outside the gene matches: 9. The CDR3 sequence is 16 residues long. The CDR3 DNA reads as TGTGCCAGCAGCCCACGGGACAGGGTGTGGACCGGGGAGCTGTTTTTT. As protein: CASSPRDRVWTGELFF.

This clone was detected a few times. The chain couples TRBV6-1 to TRBJ2-7; TRBD1 agrees at 9 bases. CDR3 length equals 14 residues. The J segment lost 4 bases and the V segment lost 3 bases, leaving 4 bases of the junction unmatched. Germline V gene sequence: CDR1 MNHNS, CDR2 SASEGT. DNA of the CDR3: TGTGCCAGCAGTGAGGCCGGGACAGGGTACGAGCAGTACTTC. Protein: CASSEAGTGYEQYF.

This chain links TRBV19 with TRBJ2-1, with 8 bases that match TRBD2. Germline V CDR1 and CDR2: LNHDA, SQIVND (reference sequence). Trimming took 6 bases from V and 7 from J; bases not matched to a gene: 11. This CDR3 contains 15 residues. The DNA for the CDR3 is TGTGCCAGTAGGGCCTCGGGAGGGGGAGAGAATGAGCAGTTCTTC. This codes for CASRASGGGENEQFF.

The V gene is TRBV5-1, the J gene TRBJ2-2, with D unresolved. This CDR3 has 14 amino acids. The germline V and J ends were trimmed by 0 bases and 4 bases, with 7 bases remaining between them. Germline V gene sequence: CDR1 SGHRS, CDR2 YFSETQ. The chain's CDR3 is CASSLGSGTGELFF. CDR3 sequence (DNA): TGCGCCAGCAGCTTGGGGTCCGGCACCGGGGAGCTGTTTTTT. Together with reference TRBV5-1 and TRBJ2-2, the CDR3 gives the full variable domain: KAGVTQTPRYLIKTRGQQVTLSCSPISGHRSVSWYQQTPGQGLQFLFEYFSETQRNKGNFPGRFSGRQFSNSRSEMNVSTLELGDSALYLCASSLGSGTGELFFGEGSRLTVL.

V is TRBV4-3 and J is TRBJ2-6; no definite D call. V shed 1 base and J shed 1 base, with 8 bases lying between them. The CDR3 has 16 amino acids. CDR1 is LGHNA and CDR2 is YSLEER in the germline V gene. This CDR3 reads CASSQVAGSGANVLTF. In nucleotides, the CDR3 is TGCGCCAGCAGCCAAGTGGCAGGTTCTGGGGCCAACGTCCTGACTTTC.

This chain uses TRBV20-1 with TRBJ1-1, with D uncertain. CDR1 and CDR2 from the germline V gene are DFQATT and SNEGSKA (reference sequence). V was shortened by 4 bases and J by 5 bases, with 8 bases between the two germline ends. The CDR3 loop spans 11 amino acids. Here the CDR3 reads CSANRGTEAFF. CDR3 bases: TGCAGTGCTAACCGCGGAACTGAAGCTTTCTTT.

V usage is TRBV6-6 and J usage is TRBJ1-1, with TRBD1 as a possible D gene (6 bases). Between the trimmed V and J ends, which lost 2 bases and 0 bases, there was a span of 7 bases. The CDR3 is 14 amino acids. The germline V gene encodes CDR1 MNHNY and CDR2 SVGAGI (reference sequence). Written as DNA, the CDR3 is TGTGCCAGCAGTTACGGACAGTTGAACACTGAAGCTTTCTTT. Translated, it gives CASSYGQLNTEAFF.

The V call is TRBV6-1, the J call TRBJ1-1, with D tentatively TRBD1 (6 bases). From germline, CDR1 is MNHNS and CDR2 SASEGT. Trimming pared 2 bases from V and 5 bases from J, leaving 15 bases between. The CDR3 has 15 amino acids. The CDR3 sequence is CASSENQGRRTEAFF. The CDR3 DNA follows: TGTGCCAGCAGTGAAAATCAGGGGCGAAGAACTGAAGCTTTCTTT.

This sequence joins TRBV13 and TRBJ1-2; D is possibly TRBD1 (6 bases). The CDR3 consists of 15 residues. V shed 4 bases and J shed 3 bases, with 15 bases lying between them. Germline V gene lookup returns CDR1 PRHDT and CDR2 FYEKMQ (reference sequence). The CDR3 DNA reads as TGTGCCAGCAGCTCGGGGCGGGCAGGGGACTATGGCTACACCTTC. Translated: CASSSGRAGDYGYTF.

This clone appeared a single time. The chain has TRBV7-9 and TRBJ1-5; 8 bases map to TRBD1. CDR1 is SEHNR, CDR2 FQNEAQ, per germline (reference sequence). V dropped 5 bases and J dropped 11; count of bases not matched to a gene: 11. The CDR3 consists of 14 residues. The CDR3 here is CASSAGQGDVTQHF. The CDR3 DNA sequence: TGTGCCAGCAGCGCCGGACAGGGAGATGTCACCCAGCATTTT.

The V and J genes are TRBV5-1 and TRBJ2-5, with D perhaps matching TRBD1 (6 bases). CDR3 length: 13 amino acids. Germline-derived CDR1 and CDR2 are SGHRS and YFSETQ. V lost 6 bases and J 3 bases, leaving 12 bases between the germline ends. DNA of the CDR3: TGCGCCAGCAACCCGGGACAAGAAGAGACCCAGTACTTC. As protein: CASNPGQEETQYF.

The chain employs TRBV29-1 and TRBJ2-7; 10 bases are a match to TRBD2. This CDR3 is 15 amino acids long. Germline lookup yields CDR1 SQVTM and CDR2 ANQGSEA. V shed 2 bases and J 3 bases; nucleotides not matched to a gene: 7. CDR3 DNA: TGCAGCGTTGAAACTAGACTAGCGGGTGACTACGAGCAGTACTTC. It is translated as CSVETRLAGDYEQYF.

The chain uses TRBV18 and TRBJ2-2, with 9 nucleotides matching TRBD2. From germline, CDR1 is KGHSH and CDR2 LQKENI. This CDR3 comprises 16 residues. The junction had 4 bases not matched to a gene; V was cut back by 5 bases and J by 0 bases. Written as DNA, the CDR3 is TGTGCCAGCTCATCCCTAGCGGGAACGAACACCGGGGAGCTGTTTTTT. Its protein is CASSSLAGTNTGELFF.

In its sample, this clone was seen a few times. J is TRBJ1-5 and V is TRBV14, with TRBD1 as a possible D gene (6 bases). With 6 bases removed from V and 4 bases from J, the gap between germline ends came to 16 bases. The length of the CDR3 is 15 residues. Germline CDR1 SGHDN, CDR2 FVKESK. In nucleotides, the CDR3 is TGTGCCAGCAGATATCGAGACAGGAGGAATCAGCCCCAGCATTTT. Translation gives CASRYRDRRNQPQHF.

The J gene is TRBJ2-2, the V gene TRBV9; 8 nucleotides align to TRBD2. The CDR3 covers 17 residues. The V gene end was trimmed by 3 bases and the J gene end by 0 bases; junction bases not matched to a gene: 7. Per the germline V gene, CDR1 is SGDLS and CDR2 is YYNGEE. CDR3 sequence: CASSARLAHANTGELFF. As DNA, the CDR3 is TGTGCCAGCAGCGCAAGACTAGCGCACGCGAACACCGGGGAGCTGTTTTTT. The variable domain in full, with the rest retrieved from reference TRBV9 and TRBJ2-2, is DSGVTQTPKHLITATGQRVTLRCSPRSGDLSVYWYQQSLDQGLQFLIQYYNGEERAKGNILERFSAQQFPDLHSELNLSSLELGDSALYFCASSARLAHANTGELFFGEGSRLTVL.

V usage is TRBV2 and J usage is TRBJ2-1; 9 bases align to TRBD2. The CDR3 length is 15 residues. The junction had 4 bases not matched to a gene; V was cut back by 4 bases and J by 3 bases. Germline V CDR1 and CDR2: SNHLY, FYNNEI. The CDR3 region is CASSGRLADYNEQFF. The CDR3 DNA sequence: TGTGCCAGCAGTGGAAGACTAGCGGACTACAATGAGCAGTTCTTC.

This clone was counted a single time. The chain employs TRBV27 and TRBJ1-2; 12 nucleotides match TRBD1. Trimming removed 2 bases from V and 4 bases from J; junction bases left unmatched: 8. Germline lookup yields CDR1 MNHEY and CDR2 SMNVEV (reference sequence). This CDR3 region has 17 residues. The CDR3 loop reads CASSLTGQGAQVYGYTF. CDR3 bases: TGTGCCAGCAGTTTAACGGGACAGGGGGCCCAGGTCTATGGCTACACCTTC.

The chain couples TRBV29-1 to TRBJ2-7; TRBD1 matches 8 bases. The CDR3 loop spans 15 amino acids. V gave up 6 bases and J gave up 0 bases; unmatched junction bases: 10. Germline loops: CDR1 SQVTM, CDR2 ANQGSEA. The CDR3: CSVGGPGQDSYEQYF. The CDR3 bases are TGCAGCGTGGGGGGACCGGGACAGGACTCCTACGAGCAGTACTTC.

The rearrangement links TRBV27 to TRBJ2-7; 11 nucleotides line up with TRBD2. Germline V CDR1 and CDR2: MNHEY, SMNVEV (reference sequence). This CDR3 contains 14 residues. V shed 6 bases, J shed 7 bases, and the junction held 8 bases outside the gene matches. Here the CDR3 reads CASRRLAGGEEQYF. Here the CDR3 DNA reads TGTGCCAGCAGGAGGCTAGCGGGAGGTGAAGAGCAGTACTTC.

The genes are TRBV9 and TRBJ1-4; tentative D call: TRBD1 (5 bases). The CDR3 extends over 15 amino acids. The V gene's germline CDR1 is SGDLS and CDR2 YYNGEE. Trimming took 0 bases from V and 4 from J, leaving 10 bases between them. CDR3 sequence (DNA): TGTGCCAGCAGCGTAGAGGCAGGGCGTAATGAAAAACTGTTTTTT. This translates into CASSVEAGRNEKLFF.

This clone came up once. This chain links TRBV5-6 with TRBJ2-4; 13 bases line up with TRBD2. The germline V gene has CDR1 SGHDT and CDR2 YYEEEE. The CDR3 is 19 residues long. The J segment lost 2 bases and the V segment lost 3 bases, leaving 11 bases of the junction unmatched. This chain's CDR3 is CASSSTSGRALATKNIQYF. The CDR3 coding sequence is TGTGCCAGCAGCTCAACTAGCGGGAGGGCCCTCGCGACCAAAAACATTCAGTACTTC.

V is TRBV19 and J is TRBJ2-3; the match to TRBD1 covers 8 bases. The CDR3 consists of 14 residues. V gave up 4 bases and J gave up 2 bases; unmatched junction bases: 2. From germline, CDR1 is LNHDA and CDR2 SQIVND (reference sequence). This CDR3 reads CASSNRGATDTQYF. In DNA form, the CDR3 reads TGTGCCAGTAGTAACAGGGGGGCCACAGATACGCAGTATTTT.